The clone carrying this T cell receptor (beta chain) has only a few counts. The data derive from a study of regulatory T cells in long-lasting Graves disease. Germline V gives CDR1 LGHDT, CDR2 YNNKEL (reference sequence). V dropped 0 bases and J dropped 7 bases, with 7 bases sitting between them. CDR3 length equals 12 residues. The TCR beta library used iRepertoire HTBI primers with Arm-PCR amplification of CDR3. TCRdb reanalysed the multiplex PCR reads using MiXCR and keeps one entry per CDR3 protein. The repertoire holds hundreds of thousands of distinct CDR3 sequences, with less than 20% as singletons. Specified time point: newly diagnosed GD, antithyroid drugs for less than 3 months. Researchers made the TCR library from RNA that was extracted from PBMCs. This sample also appeared in a second study, on T cells in Graves' hyperthyroidism and ophthalmopathy. That report adds: Absent ophthalmopathy progression within 18 months defined stable Graves' hyperthyroidism. Reasons for excluding patients were uncontrolled infection, other autoimmune disease, pregnancy or lactation. TCR CDR3 regions were first amplified by RT-PCR with HTBI primers. Most clonotypes expanded in thyroid above 0.001 were likewise present in blood.

The rearrangement uses TRBV3-1 and TRBJ2-7; D unresolved. Sequencing used peripheral blood mononuclear cells (PBMCs), obtained at new diagnosis, from a patient treated with antithyroid drugs. The clonotype originates from a woman aged 25 to 39 with Graves disease. The chain's CDR3 is CASSQDRREQYF. In nucleotides, the CDR3 is TGTGCCAGCAGCCAAGATCGGCGAGAGCAGTACTTC.